This T cell receptor (beta chain) was obtained from a study of shared clonotypes between healthy human individuals (dated by TCRdb to 2018 to 2021). Regarding the complete study: The cohort included three men and a couple of women between 18 and 49 years of age. Per donor, three plates each were used for CD4 naive and CD4 memory, two for CD8 naive, and one for CD8 memory. To increase sequencing depth and limit assay-specific biases, different laboratories used diverse techniques to prepare libraries and sequence TCR repertoires. To estimate repertoire size and how much clonotypes are shared between individuals, the study performed deep sequencing of blood TCR repertoires from roughly five healthy adults. Per donor, leukapheresis produced somewhere between about 0.94 and 10 billion PBMCs.

Including cysteine and phenylalanine, the CDR3 has 14 amino acids. This entry keeps only the CDR3 DNA: 42 bases, framed from base 1. The V and J ends are trimmed by 4 bases and 3 bases, leaving 11 bases between them. Taken from the germline V gene, the CDR1 and CDR2 loops are SGHRS and YFSETQ. What the research found in general, with its limitations: Naive subsets generally had larger estimated clonotype richness than memory subsets did. The genetic and exposure-history diversity represented was limited by the small number of donors. Sampling was restricted to blood, and TCR repertoires in tissue are likely to differ from TCR repertoires in blood. Across four donors, about 4.5% of naive CD4, 3% to 4% of naive CD8, approximately 2.5% of memory CD4, and over 0.35% of memory CD8 clonotypes were shared. Rarefaction of sorted-subset datasets indicated incomplete sequencing despite the large sequencing depth. Clonotypes shared by all four sorted-subset donors showed higher generation probabilities than non-shared clonotypes. Pairwise subsampling led to the expectation that sequencing depth would affect the degree of clonotype sharing among donors.

The table lists this clone with many counts. It has no known antigen specificity. No qualities accompany the bases; no much larger clone lies one base away. The donors were healthy, HIV-negative adults with no recently reported acute infections or vaccinations. Every donor was a Caucasian adult living in Nashville, Tennessee, USA. CD4+ T cells were enriched by magnetic negative selection, after which naive cells were positively selected on CD45RA and the negative fraction was taken as the memory subset. Blood was collected by leukapheresis, and PBMCs were isolated by Ficoll-Histopaque density gradient centrifugation and then cryopreserved in liquid nitrogen vapor phase. Purity and quantity of every magnetically sorted T cell population were checked by analytical flow cytometry. From each sorted fraction, genomic DNA was isolated and quantified by UV absorbance on a Nanodrop 2000c. Using the deep immunoSEQ assay, TCR CDR3 regions were amplified from genomic DNA by multiplex PCR. Genomic DNA extracted from each cell subset was distributed evenly over all wells of several immunoSEQ 96-well plates, and each plate served as one replicate. For sorted subsets, around 0.2 ug genomic DNA, equal to approximately 30,000 T cell genomes, was loaded into each replicate PCR. Purified libraries were measured with a Qubit 3.0 fluorometer, size-checked on a Bioanalyzer 2100, and measured again with the KAPA Library Quantification kit. Every immunoSEQ 96-well plate was sequenced on a dedicated single-read 150-cycle Illumina NextSeq 550 flow cell. The paper's processing steps were these. Because the immunoSEQ output included only junctional sequences and no quality scores, the filtering could not be the same as the filtering used for full-length reads. To assign V/J genes and CDR3, sequences were annotated using PyIR, a Python wrapper for IgBLAST v1.9, with IMGT germline references. Any read was removed if the V/J assignment was weak (E-value above 1e-6), the CDR3 was missing, or the read contained stop codons, out-of-frame junctions, or ambiguous translated residues. V3J clonotypes were defined as sequences sharing an identical inferred V gene, J gene, and CDR3 amino acid sequence. Percentage overlap between repertoires was computed as shared unique clonotypes divided by the size of the smaller repertoire. RTK rarefaction, the Chao1 estimator, and Recon v2.1 estimates of unobserved clonotypes were used to assess repertoire richness. Generation probabilities were computed with OLGA for all TCRbeta clonotypes obtained by the gDNA method from a handful of donors. TCRdb limited this immuneACCESS table to in-frame rearrangements with V and J called. A share of clones is missing; checked studies link under half to unresolved V genes, and the rest is unexplained. D and trimming were read from the DNA, whereas the V and J calls and clone size are those reported in that table. Here the sample has 550,000 to 700,000 clones; about three quarters occur a single time. The top ten hold more than 1.5% of the sample.

Sequencing used memory CD4+ T cells sorted from blood. This specimen's cell subset or site label, per the study, means: CD45RA-negative fraction. The clonotype was recovered from a woman in her twenties or thirties in good health. The receptor chain draws on TRBV5-1 and TRBJ1-3; a tentative D match to TRBD1 spans 5 bases. The DNA sequence reads TGCGCCAGCAGCGTCGGGACTGATGGAAACACCATATATTTT. Its coded protein is CASSVGTDGNTIYF.